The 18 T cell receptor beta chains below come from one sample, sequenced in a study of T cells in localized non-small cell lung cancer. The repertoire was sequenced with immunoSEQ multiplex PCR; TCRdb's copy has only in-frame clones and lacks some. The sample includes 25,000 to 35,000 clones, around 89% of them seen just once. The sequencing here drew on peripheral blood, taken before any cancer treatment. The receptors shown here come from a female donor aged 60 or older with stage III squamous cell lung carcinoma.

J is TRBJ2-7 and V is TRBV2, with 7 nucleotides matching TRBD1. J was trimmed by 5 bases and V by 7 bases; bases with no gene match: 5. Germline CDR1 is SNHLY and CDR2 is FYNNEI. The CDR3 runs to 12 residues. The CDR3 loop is CASNRQGNEQYF. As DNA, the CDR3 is TGTGCCAGCAATAGACAGGGTAACGAGCAGTACTTC.

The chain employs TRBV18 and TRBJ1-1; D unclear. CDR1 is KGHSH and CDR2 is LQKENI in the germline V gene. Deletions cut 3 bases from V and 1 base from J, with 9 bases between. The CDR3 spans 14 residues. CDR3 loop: CASSPSHTNTEAFF. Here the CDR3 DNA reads TGTGCCAGCTCACCTTCCCACACGAACACTGAAGCTTTCTTT.

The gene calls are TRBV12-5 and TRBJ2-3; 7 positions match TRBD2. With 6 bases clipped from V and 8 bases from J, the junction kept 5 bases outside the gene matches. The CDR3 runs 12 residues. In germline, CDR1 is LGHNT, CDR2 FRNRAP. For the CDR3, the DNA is TGTGCTAGTGGCAGCTCGGGGGGTACGCAGTATTTT. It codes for CASGSSGGTQYF.

The CDR3 nucleotides read TGTGCCAGCAGCCCGGGCGGGGCCGGTAATGAAAAACTGTTTTTT. Translation: CASSPGGAGNEKLFF. This chain uses TRBV5-4 with TRBJ1-4; weak D call: TRBD1 (5 bases). With 4 bases removed from V and 4 bases from J, the gap between germline ends came to 14 bases. The CDR3 contains 15 residues. Germline V gene sequence: CDR1 SGHNT, CDR2 YYREEE (reference sequence). Full variable domain (remainder filled in from reference TRBV5-4 and TRBJ1-4): ETGVTQSPTHLIKTRGQQVTLRCSSQSGHNTVSWYQQALGQGPQFIFQYYREEENGRGNFPPRFSGLQFPNYSSELNVNALELDDSALYLCASSPGGAGNEKLFFGSGTQLSVL.

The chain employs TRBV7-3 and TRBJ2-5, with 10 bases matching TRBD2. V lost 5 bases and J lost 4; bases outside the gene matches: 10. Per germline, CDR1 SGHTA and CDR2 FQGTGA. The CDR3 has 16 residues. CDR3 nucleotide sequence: TGTGCCAGCAGCCCAAGAGCGGGAGGGCTTCCAGAGACCCAGTACTTC. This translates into CASSPRAGGLPETQYF.

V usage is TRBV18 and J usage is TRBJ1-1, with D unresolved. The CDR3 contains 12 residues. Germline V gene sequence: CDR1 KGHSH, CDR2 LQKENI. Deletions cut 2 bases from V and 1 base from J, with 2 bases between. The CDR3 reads CASSPRNTEAFF. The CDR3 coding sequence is TGTGCCAGCTCACCAAGGAACACTGAAGCTTTCTTT.

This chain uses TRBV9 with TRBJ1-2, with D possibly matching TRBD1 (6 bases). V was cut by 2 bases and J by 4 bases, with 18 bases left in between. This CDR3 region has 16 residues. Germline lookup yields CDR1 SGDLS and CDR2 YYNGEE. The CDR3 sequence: CASSVHRDPFLYGYTF. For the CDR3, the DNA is TGTGCCAGCAGCGTCCACAGGGATCCATTCCTCTATGGCTACACCTTC.

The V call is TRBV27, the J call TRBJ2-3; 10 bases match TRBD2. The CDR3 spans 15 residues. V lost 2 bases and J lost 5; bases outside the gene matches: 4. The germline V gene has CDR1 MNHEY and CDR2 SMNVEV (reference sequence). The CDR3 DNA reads TGTGCCAGCAGTTTAAGCCGGACTAGCGGAGATACGCAGTATTTT. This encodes CASSLSRTSGDTQYF.

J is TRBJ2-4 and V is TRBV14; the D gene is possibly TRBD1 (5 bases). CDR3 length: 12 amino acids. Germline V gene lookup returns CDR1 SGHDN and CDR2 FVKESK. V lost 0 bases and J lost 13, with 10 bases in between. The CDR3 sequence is CASSQDPHRQYF. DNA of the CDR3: TGTGCCAGCAGCCAAGATCCACACAGGCAGTACTTC. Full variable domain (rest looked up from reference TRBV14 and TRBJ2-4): EAGVTQFPSHSVIEKGQTVTLRCDPISGHDNLYWYRRVMGKEIKFLLHFVKESKQDESGMPNNRFLAERTGGTYSTLKVQPAELEDSGVYFCASSQDPHRQYFGAGTRLSVL.

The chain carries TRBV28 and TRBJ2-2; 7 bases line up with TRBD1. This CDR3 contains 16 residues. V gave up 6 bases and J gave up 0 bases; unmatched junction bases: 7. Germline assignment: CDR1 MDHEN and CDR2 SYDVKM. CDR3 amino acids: CASRKQGPSNTGELFF. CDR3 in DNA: TGTGCCAGCAGGAAACAGGGGCCCTCGAACACCGGGGAGCTGTTTTTT. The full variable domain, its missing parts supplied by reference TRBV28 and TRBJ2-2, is DVKVTQSSRYLVKRTGEKVFLECVQDMDHENMFWYRQDPGLGLRLIYFSYDVKMKEKGDIPEGYSVSREKKERFSLILESASTNQTSMYLCASRKQGPSNTGELFFGEGSRLTVL.

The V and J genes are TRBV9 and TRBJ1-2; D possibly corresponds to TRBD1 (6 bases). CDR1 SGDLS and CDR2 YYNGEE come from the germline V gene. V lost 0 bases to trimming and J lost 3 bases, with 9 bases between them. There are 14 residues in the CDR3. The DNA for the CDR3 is TGTGCCAGCAGCGTAGGAGGGGGGGACTATGGCTACACCTTC. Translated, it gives CASSVGGGDYGYTF.

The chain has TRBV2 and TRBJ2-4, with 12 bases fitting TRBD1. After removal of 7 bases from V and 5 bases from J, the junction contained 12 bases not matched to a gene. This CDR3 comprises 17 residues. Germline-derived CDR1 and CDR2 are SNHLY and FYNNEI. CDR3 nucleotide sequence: TGTGCCAGCAATCTCGGGACAGGGGGCGTTAGCGAAAACATTCAGTACTTC. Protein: CASNLGTGGVSENIQYF.

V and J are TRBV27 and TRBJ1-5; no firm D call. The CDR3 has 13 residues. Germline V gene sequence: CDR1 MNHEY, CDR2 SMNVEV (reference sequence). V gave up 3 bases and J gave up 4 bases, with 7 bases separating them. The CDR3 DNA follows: TGTGCCAGCAGTTTGAGGGAGAATCAGCCCCAGCATTTT. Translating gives CASSLRENQPQHF.

The CDR3 here is CASSFRGHTDTQYF. Written as DNA, the CDR3 is TGTGCCAGCAGCTTCAGGGGGCATACAGATACGCAGTATTTT. The chain joins TRBV5-6 to TRBJ2-3, with 8 bases aligning to TRBD1. CDR1 is SGHDT, CDR2 YYEEEE, per germline. After removal of 2 bases from V and 3 bases from J, the junction contained 2 bases not matched to a gene. This CDR3 contains 14 residues.

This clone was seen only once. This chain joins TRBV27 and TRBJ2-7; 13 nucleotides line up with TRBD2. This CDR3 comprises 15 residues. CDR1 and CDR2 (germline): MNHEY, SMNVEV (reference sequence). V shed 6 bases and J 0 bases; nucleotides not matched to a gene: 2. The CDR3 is CASSWTSGSSYEQYF. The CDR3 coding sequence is TGTGCCAGCAGCTGGACTAGCGGGAGCTCCTACGAGCAGTACTTC.

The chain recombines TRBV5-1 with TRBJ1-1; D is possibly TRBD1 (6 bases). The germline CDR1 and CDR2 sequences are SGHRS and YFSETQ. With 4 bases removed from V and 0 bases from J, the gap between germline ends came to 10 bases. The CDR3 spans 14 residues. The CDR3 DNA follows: TGCGCCAGCAGCGCTGACAGGATGAACACTGAAGCTTTCTTT. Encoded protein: CASSADRMNTEAFF.

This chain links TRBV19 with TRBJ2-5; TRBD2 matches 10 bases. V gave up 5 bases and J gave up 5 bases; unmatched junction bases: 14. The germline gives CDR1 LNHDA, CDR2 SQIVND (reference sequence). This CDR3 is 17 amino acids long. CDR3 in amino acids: CASSGPGAGGPRETQYF. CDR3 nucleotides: TGTGCCAGTAGTGGCCCGGGAGCGGGAGGGCCGCGGGAGACCCAGTACTTC.

CDR3 sequence reads: CASSFAGGPYEQFF. The DNA of the CDR3 is TGTGCCAGCAGCTTCGCGGGAGGGCCTTATGAGCAGTTCTTC. The chain is built from TRBV7-8 and TRBJ2-1; 9 bases map to TRBD2. This CDR3 spans 14 amino acids. Trimming removed 3 bases from V and 8 bases from J; junction bases left unmatched: 5. Looked up from germline, CDR1 is SGHVS and CDR2 is FQNEAQ. The full variable domain, completed using reference TRBV7-8 and TRBJ2-1, is GAGVSQSPRYKVAKRGQDVALRCDPISGHVSLFWYQQALGQGPEFLTYFQNEAQLDKSGLPSDRFFAERPEGSVSTLKIQRTQQEDSAVYLCASSFAGGPYEQFFGPGTRLTVL.